The clone carrying this T cell receptor beta chain has a single count. The CDR3 has 13 residues. Per germline, CDR1 SQVTM and CDR2 ANQGSEA. With 5 bases removed from V and 3 bases from J, the gap between germline ends came to 13 bases. Unique molecular identifiers were incorporated during preparation of the TCRbeta library. One entry per CDR3 protein, called by TCRdb with MiXCR from the PCR reads. The sample yields 350,000 to 500,000 distinct CDR3 sequences, over 40% seen once. This record belongs to a study of T-cell reconstitution after alpha-beta-depleted transplantation in children. The receptor was derived from a girl aged 2-9 years with aplastic anemia, due to receive a stem cell transplant. This chain joins TRBV29-1 and TRBJ1-1; possibly TRBD1 for D (5 bases). The source was PBMCs, collected before TCRalphabeta/CD19-depleted stem cell transplant. The chain's CDR3 is CSVSPGTYTEAFF. CDR3 DNA: TGCAGCGTTAGCCCGGGGACCTACACTGAAGCTTTCTTT. The complete variable domain, with remaining parts taken from reference TRBV29-1 and TRBJ1-1, reads SAVISQKPSRDICQRGTSLTIQCQVDSQVTMMFWYRQQPGQSLTLIATANQGSEATYESGFVIDKFPISRPNLTFSTLTVSNMSPEDSSIYLCSVSPGTYTEAFFGQGTRLTVV.